The 32 T cell receptor beta chains presented below share a single source sample, sequenced in a study of CD8+ T cells in alopecia areata. Reverse transcription of extracted RNA yielded cDNA, which provided the sequencing template. Some clones are missing from TCRdb's copy, which holds only in-frame ones; the method was immunoSEQ multiplex PCR. The sample consists of some 180,000 clones, around 63% of them appearing once. Sequencing was performed on CD4+ T cells sorted from blood, taken at week 0. The receptors were gathered from a human donor with alopecia areata.

The rearrangement uses TRBV15 and TRBJ2-1; D not certain. CDR3 size: 16 residues. The germline gives CDR1 LNHNV, CDR2 YYDKDF (reference sequence). V lost 0 bases and J 5 bases, leaving 14 bases between the germline ends. The CDR3 loop is CATSRDTILGDNEQFF. In nucleotides, the CDR3 is TGTGCCACCAGCAGAGATACCATTTTAGGTGACAATGAGCAGTTCTTC.

V is TRBV5-6 and J is TRBJ2-1; the D is unclear. From germline, CDR1 is SGHDT and CDR2 YYEEEE. This CDR3 contains 15 residues. Trimming took off 4 bases at V and 0 bases at J, with 11 bases between the two ends. DNA of the CDR3: TGTGCCAGCAGCCCCCTGCGGAGCTCCTACAATGAGCAGTTCTTC. Protein sequence: CASSPLRSSYNEQFF.

Only a few counts were recorded for this clone. V usage is TRBV5-1 and J usage is TRBJ1-2; D is unresolved. The CDR3 has 15 residues. Germline values: CDR1 SGHRS, CDR2 YFSETQ. Trimming removed 0 bases at V and 6 bases at J, with 15 bases between. The CDR3 region has the DNA TGCGCCAGCAGCTTGGACGGGATCGCGAGTCATGGCTACACCTTC. Amino acid sequence: CASSLDGIASHGYTF.

This chain connects TRBV7-2 to TRBJ2-1; D might be TRBD1 or TRBD2, each matching 5 bases. Germline loops: CDR1 SGHTA, CDR2 FQGNSA. The germline V and J ends were trimmed by 6 bases and 10 bases, with 13 bases remaining between them. This CDR3 has 12 residues. CDR3 bases: TGTGCCAGCAGAAGGAGTGGGGACGAGCAGTTCTTC. As protein: CASRRSGDEQFF. Variable domain in full (rest from reference TRBV7-2 and TRBJ2-1): GAGVSQSPSNKVTEKGKDVELRCDPISGHTALYWYRQSLGQGLEFLIYFQGNSAPDKSGLPSDRFSAERTGGSVSTLTIQRTQQEDSAVYLCASRRSGDEQFFGPGTRLTVL.

The chain couples TRBV27 to TRBJ2-3; no reliable D call. Germline lookup yields CDR1 MNHEY and CDR2 SMNVEV (reference sequence). This CDR3 contains 15 residues. Between the trimmed V and J ends, which lost 3 bases and 0 bases, there was a span of 10 bases. DNA for the CDR3: TGTGCCAGCAGTTTTTCCAGCTCTAGCACAGATACGCAGTATTTT. As protein: CASSFSSSSTDTQYF.

The chain links TRBV6-5 to TRBJ1-1, with D possibly TRBD1 on 6 matching bases. Trimming left V 7 bases short and J 10 bases short, with 13 bases between. This CDR3 contains 11 residues. Germline V gene lookup returns CDR1 MNHEY and CDR2 SVGAGI. CDR3 nucleotide sequence: TGTGCCAGCACACAGGGTAGGCGAGCTTTCTTT. The encoded protein is CASTQGRRAFF.

The CDR3 DNA reads as TGTGCCAGCAGCTTGGGCTGGAATTCACCCCTCCACTTT. Translating it yields CASSLGWNSPLHF. The rearrangement uses TRBV5-6 and TRBJ1-6; no definite D call. The CDR3 totals 13 residues. V lost 0 bases, J lost 7 bases, and 5 bases lay in between. Germline-derived CDR1 and CDR2 are SGHDT and YYEEEE.

This clone was detected only a few times. J is TRBJ2-2 and V is TRBV29-1; 7 positions agree with TRBD1. The CDR3 spans 14 residues. CDR1 is SQVTM and CDR2 is ANQGSEA in the germline V gene. V was pared by 5 bases and J by 0 bases, with 3 bases of the junction left unmatched. This CDR3 is CSVRTGANTGELFF. The CDR3 DNA reads as TGCAGCGTTCGGACAGGAGCGAACACCGGGGAGCTGTTTTTT.

Details on this clone: The same CDR3 is also encoded by other DNA sequences in this sample. The chain combines TRBV30 with TRBJ1-5; TRBD1 might be the D (6 bases). The CDR3 length is 13 residues. Between the trimmed V and J ends, which lost 2 bases and 2 bases, there was a span of 7 bases. Germline V lookup: CDR1 GTSNPN, CDR2 SVGIG (reference sequence). CDR3 amino acids: CAWSHRGNQPQHF. The CDR3 DNA reads TGTGCCTGGAGTCACAGGGGCAATCAGCCCCAGCATTTT.

The chain carries TRBV20-1 and TRBJ1-2; no definite D call. V lost 6 bases, J lost 6 bases, and 5 bases lay in between. Germline CDR1 is DFQATT and CDR2 is SNEGSKA (reference sequence). The CDR3 has 9 amino acids. This CDR3 is CSAVNGYTF. The CDR3 bases are TGCAGTGCGGTAAATGGCTACACCTTC.

This chain connects TRBV12-2 to TRBJ1-6. TRBV12-2 is given as a pseudogene. CDR3 size: 14 residues. The CDR3 is CASRLVEGGSPLHF. DNA for the CDR3: TGTGCAAGTCGCTTAGTAGAGGGGGGATCACCCCTCCACTTT.

This chain links TRBV30 with TRBJ2-3; perhaps TRBD2 as D (6 bases). There are 14 residues in the CDR3. The V end lost 0 bases, the J end lost 1 base, and 8 bases lay between the germline ends. Germline V gives CDR1 GTSNPN, CDR2 SVGIG (reference sequence). The CDR3 region has the DNA TGTGCCTGGAGTGTAGTAGCGGGCACAGATACGCAGTATTTT. Its protein is CAWSVVAGTDTQYF.

V and J are TRBV29-1 and TRBJ2-3; D not resolved. Trimming removed 4 bases from V and 4 bases from J, with 9 bases in between. This CDR3 has 12 residues. Germline V lookup: CDR1 SQVTM, CDR2 ANQGSEA. Here the CDR3 reads CSVVLGADTQYF. In nucleotides, the CDR3 is TGCAGCGTTGTGCTCGGAGCAGATACGCAGTATTTT.

This CDR3 reads CASSVHRDQPQHF. The CDR3 DNA is TGTGCCAGCAGTGTACACAGGGACCAGCCCCAGCATTTT. This chain uses TRBV27 with TRBJ1-5, with TRBD1 as a possible D gene (6 bases). CDR3 length: 13 residues. CDR1 MNHEY and CDR2 SMNVEV come from the germline V gene (reference sequence). Trimming took off 5 bases at V and 7 bases at J, with 12 bases between the two ends.

This clone turned up a few times. This CDR3 reads CASRVVSPSYNEQFF. The CDR3 DNA follows: TGTGCCAGCAGGGTGGTTAGCCCATCCTACAATGAGCAGTTCTTC. This sequence joins TRBV6-1 and TRBJ2-1; D remains ambiguous. The length of the CDR3 is 15 residues. V was trimmed by 6 bases and J by 1 base, leaving 13 bases between them. Germline lookup yields CDR1 MNHNS and CDR2 SASEGT.

This clone was counted a few times. The J gene is TRBJ2-5, the V gene TRBV18; D might be TRBD1 or TRBD2, each matching 5 bases. V dropped 5 bases and J dropped 5 bases, with 18 bases sitting between them. The CDR3 covers 15 residues. Germline CDR1 KGHSH, CDR2 LQKENI. The DNA of the CDR3 is TGTGCCAGCTCAGGGATGGGAGCGGCAGGGGAGACCCAGTACTTC. This codes for CASSGMGAAGETQYF. The full variable domain, with the rest looked up from reference TRBV18 and TRBJ2-5, is NAGVMQNPRHLVRRRGQEARLRCSPMKGHSHVYWYRQLPEEGLKFMVYLQKENIIDESGMPKERFSAEFPKEGPSILRIQQVVRGDSAAYFCASSGMGAAGETQYFGPGTRLLVL.

This clone has only a few counts. This chain uses TRBV5-1 with TRBJ2-1, with 8 bases aligning to TRBD1. The CDR3 has 15 residues. Trimming took 4 bases from V and 5 from J; bases not matched to a gene: 8. CDR1 is SGHRS, CDR2 YFSETQ, per germline. CDR3 coding DNA: TGCGCCAGCAGCCCGGGACAGGTAGAGAACAATGAGCAGTTCTTC. This gives the protein CASSPGQVENNEQFF.

This clone was counted between two and nine times. The rearrangement links TRBV9 to TRBJ2-4; the D is unclear. CDR1 SGDLS and CDR2 YYNGEE come from the germline V gene. This CDR3 is built from 12 residues. Trimming shortened V by 3 bases and J by 7 bases, and 8 bases separated the two germline ends. CDR3 nucleotides: TGTGCCAGCAGCGGCCAAATGAACATTCAGTACTTC. It is translated as CASSGQMNIQYF. The variable domain in full, with the rest retrieved from reference TRBV9 and TRBJ2-4, is DSGVTQTPKHLITATGQRVTLRCSPRSGDLSVYWYQQSLDQGLQFLIQYYNGEERAKGNILERFSAQQFPDLHSELNLSSLELGDSALYFCASSGQMNIQYFGAGTRLSVL.

V is TRBV5-6 and J is TRBJ1-6; 8 bases fit TRBD1. The CDR3 spans 15 residues. Trimming at V came to 5 bases and at J to 9 bases, leaving 10 bases not matched to a gene. The germline V gene encodes CDR1 SGHDT and CDR2 YYEEEE. The CDR3 protein is CASSSPTGDTSPLHF. The CDR3 nucleotides are TGTGCCAGCAGTTCTCCGACAGGGGACACTTCACCCCTCCACTTT.

The rearrangement uses TRBV10-3 and TRBJ2-4; D may be TRBD1 (5 bases). Trimming removed 2 bases from V and 9 bases from J, with 20 bases in between. The germline V gene has CDR1 ENHRY and CDR2 SYGVKD. CDR3 length: 16 residues. Written as DNA, the CDR3 is TGTGCCATCAGTGAGAGCACCCAGGGCAAGATTAGCATTCAGTACTTC. Amino acid sequence: CAISESTQGKISIQYF.

The rearrangement uses TRBV2 and TRBJ2-7, with TRBD1 as a possible D gene (5 bases). Germline CDR1 reads SNHLY; CDR2 reads FYNNEI. Trimming removed 7 bases at V and 1 base at J, with 17 bases between. This CDR3 region has 15 residues. The CDR3 sequence: CASKPDSAISYEQYF. In DNA, the CDR3 is TGTGCCAGCAAACCCGACAGCGCGATTTCCTACGAGCAGTACTTC.

This chain connects TRBV5-1 to TRBJ2-3; no clear D gene. Per germline, CDR1 SGHRS and CDR2 YFSETQ. V shed 2 bases and J shed 4 bases, with 14 bases lying between them. The CDR3 has 15 amino acids. The CDR3 here is CASSLFRSLSDTQYF. The DNA for the CDR3 is TGCGCCAGCAGCTTATTTCGCTCTTTGTCAGATACGCAGTATTTT.

This rearrangement joins TRBV29-1 to TRBJ2-7; the match to TRBD1 covers 8 bases. The junction had 14 bases not matched to a gene; V was cut back by 5 bases and J by 2 bases. The CDR3 totals 16 residues. Germline lookup yields CDR1 SQVTM and CDR2 ANQGSEA. Written as DNA, the CDR3 is TGCAGCGTTTACGGTCGCCGGGACAGGACCACCTACGAGCAGTACTTC. The encoded protein is CSVYGRRDRTTYEQYF.

J is TRBJ1-4 and V is TRBV29-1; TRBD1 might be the D (5 bases). Trimming stripped 6 bases from V and 7 bases from J, with 21 bases between. This CDR3 has 15 residues. Germline V gives CDR1 SQVTM, CDR2 ANQGSEA. The CDR3 bases are TGCAGCGTGTCCAGGGAGACAATCGGTGGTGAAAAACTGTTTTTT. It is translated as CSVSRETIGGEKLFF.

This clone was seen a handful of times. The chain combines TRBV11-2 with TRBJ1-4; 9 bases line up with TRBD1. V lost 3 bases and J lost 7; bases outside the gene matches: 3. CDR3 length: 14 amino acids. Germline CDR1 SGHAT, CDR2 FQNNGV. In DNA, the CDR3 is TGTGCCAGCAGCTTGGGGACAGGGAGTGAAAAACTGTTTTTT. Its translation is CASSLGTGSEKLFF.

This sequence joins TRBV15 and TRBJ2-7; no clear D. CDR1 and CDR2 from the germline V gene are LNHNV and YYDKDF (reference sequence). This CDR3 comprises 12 residues. The germline V and J ends were trimmed by 0 bases and 7 bases, with 7 bases remaining between them. The CDR3 loop reads CATSRDRREQYF. CDR3 nucleotides: TGTGCCACCAGCAGAGATCGGCGGGAGCAGTACTTC.

The chain links TRBV27 to TRBJ1-2; possible D gene TRBD1, 6 bases. The CDR3 has 13 amino acids. V was cut by 4 bases and J by 8 bases, with 14 bases left in between. Germline V gives CDR1 MNHEY, CDR2 SMNVEV (reference sequence). CDR3 amino acids: CASSSVGGGGYTF. CDR3 bases: TGTGCCAGCAGTTCTGTGGGGGGCGGGGGCTACACCTTC.

This clone was observed a handful of times. The V gene is TRBV7-8, the J gene TRBJ2-5, with TRBD2 as a possible D gene (5 bases). V was trimmed by 5 bases and J by 1 base, leaving 17 bases between them. There are 16 residues in the CDR3. In germline, CDR1 is SGHVS, CDR2 FQNEAQ. For the CDR3, the DNA is TGTGCCAGCAGCCCTCCCCTAGGTCGGGGCCAAGAGACCCAGTACTTC. Encoded protein: CASSPPLGRGQETQYF.

With regard to this clone: Other DNA sequences in this specimen translate into the identical CDR3. V gene TRBV30 combines with J gene TRBJ1-1; D gene unclear. The CDR3 length is 12 residues. Germline V gene lookup returns CDR1 GTSNPN and CDR2 SVGIG (reference sequence). V was pared by 5 bases and J by 0 bases, with 7 bases between. The CDR3 is CAWSRMNTEAFF. The CDR3 DNA sequence: TGTGCCTGGTCCCGAATGAACACTGAAGCTTTCTTT.

The chain couples TRBV30 to TRBJ1-2, with a weak D call TRBD1 (6 bases). The CDR3 consists of 13 residues. Trimming pared 3 bases from V and 6 bases from J, leaving 14 bases between. Germline loops: CDR1 GTSNPN, CDR2 SVGIG (reference sequence). DNA of the CDR3: TGTGCCTGGAGGCATGCAGGGGCGGATGGCTACACCTTC. Encoded protein: CAWRHAGADGYTF.

The rearrangement links TRBV25-1 to TRBJ2-5; D is unresolved. The CDR3 is 18 amino acids. CDR1 is MGHDK and CDR2 is SYGVNS in the germline V gene. Trimming took off 0 bases at V and 5 bases at J, with 22 bases between the two ends. CDR3 amino acids: CASSEYNNAGPRRETQYF. The CDR3 bases are TGTGCCAGCAGTGAATATAACAACGCCGGGCCTCGCCGTGAGACCCAGTACTTC.

This chain uses TRBV7-9 with TRBJ2-3; D is undetermined. The CDR3 has 14 residues. Trimming shortened V by 5 bases and J by 3 bases, and 12 bases separated the two germline ends. Germline CDR1 reads SEHNR; CDR2 reads FQNEAQ (reference sequence). For the CDR3, the DNA is TGTGCCAGCAGCCCCGATTCCCCGACAGATACGCAGTATTTT. It codes for CASSPDSPTDTQYF.